Below, 29 T cell receptor beta chains from the same sample are listed, as sequenced in a study of graft-versus-host responses after intestinal transplantation. Clones were read by immunoSEQ multiplex PCR, and TCRdb kept only the in-frame ones, dropping some. The sample has 75,000 to 100,000 clones, about 90% seen once. No antigen has been assigned to these receptors. This specimen consisted of unstimulated CD4+ T cells sorted from spleen or lymph node cells, obtained before intestinal transplant. The receptors were gathered from a human donor who received an intestinal transplant.

The chain couples TRBV7-8 to TRBJ2-5, with 10 bases fitting TRBD2. The end of the DNA fits TRBJ2-7 better, so the J call may be wrong. This CDR3 has 16 amino acids. The germline V gene has CDR1 SGHVS and CDR2 FQNEAQ. The CDR3 nucleotides are TGTGCCAGCAGCTTCCATCTCCAGCGGGAGGGCCGCGAGCAGTACTTC. Amino acid sequence: CASSFHLQREGREQYF.

The V gene is TRBV5-4, the J gene TRBJ1-2; 7 bases are shared with TRBD1. Unmatched junction bases numbered 14, after V lost 4 bases and J lost 5 bases. The CDR3 is 16 amino acids. Germline V gene lookup returns CDR1 SGHNT and CDR2 YYREEE (reference sequence). The CDR3 sequence is CASSRGQAFVGYGYTF. CDR3 sequence (DNA): TGTGCCAGCAGCCGTGGACAGGCCTTCGTCGGGTATGGCTACACCTTC.

The J gene is TRBJ2-7, the V gene TRBV11-3; TRBD1 might be the D (6 bases). Trimming took 1 base from V and 0 from J, leaving 10 bases between them. CDR3 length: 15 residues. The germline V gene encodes CDR1 SGHNT and CDR2 YENEEA. DNA of the CDR3: TGTGCCAGCAGCTTAGCCGGACAGCTCTCCTACGAGCAGTACTTC. Protein product: CASSLAGQLSYEQYF.

J is TRBJ2-1 and V is TRBV5-1; a weak D match, TRBD1 (5 bases). Trimming removed 0 bases from V and 9 bases from J, with 13 bases in between. There are 14 residues in the CDR3. The germline V gene encodes CDR1 SGHRS and CDR2 YFSETQ. The CDR3 is CASSLGPGAPEQFF. CDR3 DNA sequence: TGCGCCAGCAGCTTGGGCCCTGGGGCCCCTGAGCAGTTCTTC.

The rearrangement joins TRBV7-9 to TRBJ2-7; a possible D gene is TRBD1 (5 bases). Germline V CDR1 and CDR2: SEHNR, FQNEAQ (reference sequence). The CDR3 length is 13 residues. V lost 3 bases and J 4 bases, leaving 10 bases between the germline ends. The CDR3 region is CASSFTGSYEQYF. The CDR3 region has the DNA TGTGCCAGCAGCTTTACAGGATCTTACGAGCAGTACTTC.

This rearrangement joins TRBV7-8 to TRBJ1-2; D might be TRBD1 (6 bases). Trimming removed 5 bases at V and 3 bases at J, with 19 bases between. There are 16 residues in the CDR3. The germline gives CDR1 SGHVS, CDR2 FQNEAQ. CDR3 DNA sequence: TGTGCCAGCAGCGTCACTACAGGGTATGGAGACTATGGCTACACCTTC. Protein sequence: CASSVTTGYGDYGYTF.

This chain uses TRBV5-1 with TRBJ1-1, with 7 positions matching TRBD1. V trimming: 4 bases; J trimming: 2 bases; junction bases outside the gene matches: 5. The length of the CDR3 is 14 residues. Germline V gives CDR1 SGHRS, CDR2 YFSETQ. The CDR3 DNA reads TGCGCCAGCAGCCCGGGACAGATAAACACTGAAGCTTTCTTT. This gives the protein CASSPGQINTEAFF.

The CDR3 spells CASSLGYTGGNEQFF. In DNA form, the CDR3 reads TGTGCCAGCAGCTTAGGGTACACAGGGGGCAATGAGCAGTTCTTC. The chain carries TRBV9 and TRBJ2-1; 8 bases are shared with TRBD1. Germline-derived CDR1 and CDR2 are SGDLS and YYNGEE. With 4 bases clipped from V and 6 bases from J, the junction kept 9 bases outside the gene matches. The CDR3 consists of 15 residues.

The gene calls are TRBV18 and TRBJ2-7, with no clear D. Trimming shortened V by 2 bases and J by 3 bases, and 14 bases separated the two germline ends. The V gene's germline CDR1 is KGHSH and CDR2 LQKENI. This CDR3 region has 15 residues. This CDR3 is CASSPTRGRLYEQYF. The CDR3 bases are TGTGCCAGCTCACCAACCCGCGGCAGACTCTACGAGCAGTACTTC.

This chain uses TRBV7-9 with TRBJ1-2; tentative D call: TRBD1 (6 bases). Germline V CDR1 and CDR2: SEHNR, FQNEAQ (reference sequence). The CDR3 sequence is 16 residues long. With 1 base removed from V and 4 bases from J, the gap between germline ends came to 16 bases. DNA for the CDR3: TGTGCCAGCAGCTTAGGGGCCATATCAGGGGTCTATGGCTACACCTTC. It translates to CASSLGAISGVYGYTF. Full variable domain (remainder filled in from reference TRBV7-9 and TRBJ1-2): DTGVSQNPRHKITKRGQNVTFRCDPISEHNRLYWYRQTLGQGPEFLTYFQNEAQLEKSRLLSDRFSAERPKGSFSTLEIQRTEQGDSAMYLCASSLGAISGVYGYTFGSGTRLTVV.

The chain couples TRBV7-9 to TRBJ1-4; D may be TRBD1 (5 bases). In germline, CDR1 is SEHNR, CDR2 FQNEAQ (reference sequence). The CDR3 runs 14 residues. Trimming took off 1 base at V and 5 bases at J, with 8 bases between the two ends. For the CDR3, the DNA is TGTGCCAGCAGCTTAGTTTGGACAAATGAAAAACTGTTTTTT. Translation: CASSLVWTNEKLFF.

CDR3 sequence reads: CAWSGGRGGNQPQHF. CDR3 coding DNA: TGTGCCTGGAGCGGGGGGAGAGGGGGCAATCAGCCCCAGCATTTT. This chain joins TRBV30 and TRBJ1-5; maybe TRBD1 (5 bases). Between the trimmed V and J ends, which lost 3 bases and 2 bases, there was a span of 14 bases. The CDR3 is made up of 15 amino acids. Looked up from germline, CDR1 is GTSNPN and CDR2 is SVGIG (reference sequence).

The rearrangement uses TRBV9 and TRBJ2-3, with 11 bases identical to TRBD1. CDR1 is SGDLS and CDR2 is YYNGEE in the germline V gene. Trimming removed 4 bases from V and 4 bases from J; junction bases left unmatched: 11. This CDR3 has 17 residues. The CDR3 DNA is TGTGCCAGCAGCTCCACAGGACAGGGGGCGCTCTCAGATACGCAGTATTTT. As protein: CASSSTGQGALSDTQYF.

V is TRBV28 and J is TRBJ1-5, with no clear D. V was shortened by 6 bases and J by 7 bases, with 10 bases between the two germline ends. The CDR3 contains 12 residues. The germline CDR1 and CDR2 sequences are MDHEN and SYDVKM. The CDR3 reads CASRRTGQPQHF. CDR3 DNA: TGTGCCAGCAGGAGAACGGGGCAGCCCCAGCATTTT.

The chain links TRBV5-1 to TRBJ2-2; TRBD2 aligns across 11 bases. V gave up 0 bases and J gave up 1 base; unmatched junction bases: 2. This CDR3 contains 17 residues. Germline CDR1 is SGHRS and CDR2 is YFSETQ. CDR3 sequence reads: CASSLAGLAENTGELFF. CDR3 nucleotide sequence: TGCGCCAGCAGCTTGGCGGGACTAGCGGAGAACACCGGGGAGCTGTTTTTT.

This chain connects TRBV2 to TRBJ1-2, with 7 bases lining up with TRBD1. The germline V gene encodes CDR1 SNHLY and CDR2 FYNNEI. The CDR3 has 14 residues. The ends lost 4 bases at V and 3 bases at J; junction bases unmatched: 5. CDR3 sequence (DNA): TGTGCCAGCAGTGTTAAGGGACAGTACTATGGCTACACCTTC. Its protein product is CASSVKGQYYGYTF.

The rearrangement joins TRBV30 to TRBJ2-1; TRBD1 is a possible D gene (5 bases). With 5 bases removed from V and 6 bases from J, the gap between germline ends came to 11 bases. The CDR3 loop spans 12 amino acids. The germline CDR1 and CDR2 sequences are GTSNPN and SVGIG (reference sequence). The CDR3 region has the DNA TGTGCCTGGGGTAAAGGGGCCAATGAGCAGTTCTTC. Residues: CAWGKGANEQFF. Full variable domain (outside the CDR3, taken from reference TRBV30 and TRBJ2-1): SQTIHQWPATLVQPVGSPLSLECTVEGTSNPNLYWYRQAAGRGLQLLFYSVGIGQISSEVPQNLSASRPQDRQFILSSKKLLLSDSGFYLCAWGKGANEQFFGPGTRLTVL.

This clone was observed once. The chain couples TRBV7-2 to TRBJ2-4; 8 bases align to TRBD2. J was trimmed by 10 bases and V by 1 base; bases with no gene match: 3. Germline CDR1 is SGHTA and CDR2 is FQGNSA. The CDR3 runs 13 residues. The CDR3 region is CASSLDGGGIQYF. For the CDR3, the DNA is TGTGCCAGCAGCTTAGACGGGGGGGGGATTCAGTACTTC.

This clone was seen only a few times. This sequence joins TRBV6-6 and TRBJ1-4; perhaps TRBD1 as D (5 bases). Trimming pared 6 bases from V and 8 bases from J, leaving 13 bases between. There are 13 residues in the CDR3. Germline CDR1 and CDR2: MNHNY and SVGAGI (reference sequence). DNA of the CDR3: TGTGCCAGCAGGGCCTCGGGGGGGGAAAAACTGTTTTTT. This encodes CASRASGGEKLFF.

The table lists this clone with a few counts. The chain links TRBV2 to TRBJ2-7, with a tentative D call TRBD2 (6 bases). CDR3 length equals 12 residues. With 7 bases removed from V and 3 bases from J, the gap between germline ends came to 10 bases. The germline V gene encodes CDR1 SNHLY and CDR2 FYNNEI. For the CDR3, the DNA is TGTGCCAGCAACGCGGGGAGCTACGAGCAGTACTTC. Its translation: CASNAGSYEQYF.

The V call is TRBV25-1, the J call TRBJ2-5, with TRBD2 matching 10 bases. The CDR3 extends over 17 amino acids. Germline V gene data show CDR1 as MGHDK and CDR2 as SYGVNS. V lost 0 bases and J lost 5; bases outside the gene matches: 9. CDR3 DNA sequence: TGTGCCAGCAGTGAATATCGTGGGAGCGGGGGGGCGGAGACCCAGTACTTC. Translating it yields CASSEYRGSGGAETQYF.

The chain uses TRBV5-8 and TRBJ2-1; 9 bases agree with TRBD2. Trimming cost V 3 bases and J 9 bases; bases outside gene matches: 16. The CDR3 length is 17 residues. The germline V gene has CDR1 SGHTS and CDR2 YDEGEE. In DNA, the CDR3 is TGTGCCAGCAGCTCGGAAGCGGGAGGATTTCTGTCTCGTGAGCAGTTCTTC. This gives the protein CASSSEAGGFLSREQFF.

V gene TRBV6-5 combines with J gene TRBJ2-7, with 10 bases fitting TRBD1. Unmatched junction bases numbered 6, after V lost 7 bases and J lost 3 bases. CDR1 MNHEY and CDR2 SVGAGI come from the germline V gene. The CDR3 is 14 residues long. The CDR3 region has the DNA TGTGCCAGCACTACGGACAGGGGGAACTACGAGCAGTACTTC. This translates into CASTTDRGNYEQYF.

V and J are TRBV19 and TRBJ1-2; D not resolved. CDR1 is LNHDA and CDR2 is SQIVND in the germline V gene (reference sequence). There are 17 residues in the CDR3. The V and J ends lost 5 bases and 4 bases respectively, with 23 bases between them. The CDR3: CASSPRRGSGLPYGYTF. DNA for the CDR3: TGTGCCAGTAGTCCACGGAGAGGGTCCGGGCTCCCCTATGGCTACACCTTC. The full variable domain, completed using reference TRBV19 and TRBJ1-2, is DGGITQSPKYLFRKEGQNVTLSCEQNLNHDAMYWYRQDPGQGLRLIYYSQIVNDFQKGDIAEGYSVSREKKESFPLTVTSAQKNPTAFYLCASSPRRGSGLPYGYTFGSGTRLTVV.

The V and J genes are TRBV12-2 and TRBJ2-7; TRBD2, as called in the table, went unchecked against the DNA. TRBV12-2 is a recognized pseudogene. The CDR3 spans 17 residues. The CDR3 spells CASRSGTSAQPFYEQYF. The CDR3 bases are TGTGCAAGTCGCTCAGGGACTAGCGCCCAACCTTTCTACGAGCAGTACTTC.

The gene calls are TRBV27 and TRBJ2-1, with TRBD1 as a possible D gene (6 bases). This CDR3 is built from 14 residues. Trimming removed 5 bases from V and 8 bases from J, with 16 bases in between. Germline V gene data show CDR1 as MNHEY and CDR2 as SMNVEV (reference sequence). In nucleotides, the CDR3 is TGTGCCAGCAGTATAAACAGGGTTCCCGATGAGCAGTTCTTC. Its protein product is CASSINRVPDEQFF.

The chain joins TRBV19 to TRBJ1-6, with D unclear. The V end was cut by 4 bases, the J end by 6 bases, with 13 bases between. The CDR3 is 15 residues long. The V gene's germline CDR1 is LNHDA and CDR2 SQIVND (reference sequence). Here the CDR3 reads CASSTQDGGNSPLHF. The CDR3 region has the DNA TGTGCCAGTAGTACCCAGGACGGAGGTAATTCACCCCTCCACTTT.

J is TRBJ1-5 and V is TRBV12-2. TRBV12-2 is a recognized pseudogene. The CDR3 runs to 13 residues. This CDR3 reads CASRLTYSRPQHF. The CDR3, as DNA: TGTGCAAGTCGCTTAACCTATTCTAGGCCCCAGCATTTT.

This clone has just one count. The chain is built from TRBV10-3 and TRBJ2-7, with 7 bases identical to TRBD1. The CDR3 loop spans 14 amino acids. The germline gives CDR1 ENHRY, CDR2 SYGVKD. The junction had 1 base not matched to a gene; V was cut back by 0 bases and J by 2 bases. The CDR3 bases are TGTGCCATCAGTGAGTCGGGACAGACCTACGAGCAGTACTTC. Translating gives CAISESGQTYEQYF.